This T cell receptor (beta chain) was sequenced for a study of Ad26.COV2.S vaccination and SARS-CoV-2 variants. Study overall: Ad26.COV2.S, an intramuscular injection, was given once or twice 56 days apart. General study findings and limits: Individuals receiving vaccine had higher spike-specific TCR breadth than placebo recipients did.

Treatment denoted: roughly 19 received Ad26.COV2.S at low or high dose, single or two shots; several received placebo; per-sample allocation not given. On day 63 after the first injection, vaccine and placebo recipients gave samples. Aged 18-55 years, donor was enrolled in Boston in the early 2020s. Vaccine was an Ad26 vector expressing Wuhan-strain SARS-CoV-2 spike. Of note for this clone: Its antigen is currently unknown.

The germline CDR1 and CDR2 sequences are LGHNA and YSLEER. Trimming took 0 bases from V and 7 from J, leaving 10 bases between them. The CDR3 contains 15 residues. Data came from immunoSEQ multiplex PCR; TCRdb stores just in-frame clones and leaves some out. The repertoire holds around 300,000 clones, with about 88% as singletons. The sequencing used peripheral blood, collected in a trial of Ad26.COV2.S vaccine versus placebo. The receptor was isolated from a person between 18 and 65 years old who received the Ad26.COV2.S COVID-19 vaccine or a placebo. The V gene is TRBV4-3, the J gene TRBJ1-6, with a tentative D call TRBD1 (5 bases). In DNA form, the CDR3 reads TGCGCCAGCAGCCAAGAATTGCAGGGCAATTCACCCCTCCACTTT. This translates into CASSQELQGNSPLHF.